Following are 9 T cell receptor beta chains from one sample sequenced in a study of tumor T cells in aggressive B-cell lymphoma. Sequenced by immunoSEQ multiplex PCR; TCRdb stores in-frame clones only, minus some. The sample includes about 3,000 clones, 85% of them seen just once. Sequenced material: tumor tissue. The source of these receptors is an adult with diffuse large B cell lymphoma.

The chain combines TRBV11-2 with TRBJ2-1; tentatively, D is TRBD1 (6 bases). The germline V gene encodes CDR1 SGHAT and CDR2 FQNNGV. The V gene lost 5 bases and the J gene lost 8 bases, with 19 bases spanning the gap. The CDR3 extends over 15 amino acids. CDR3 in DNA: TGTGCCAGCAGCCCCGGACAGAGAACATTCCATGAGCAGTTCTTC. Its translation is CASSPGQRTFHEQFF.

This clone was detected a few times. The CDR3 DNA sequence: TGTGCCAGCAGCTTAGCGGCCTCCTACGAGCAGTACTTC. Its translation is CASSLAASYEQYF. V usage is TRBV7-2 and J usage is TRBJ2-7; D remains ambiguous. The CDR3 has 13 residues. Germline V gene sequence: CDR1 SGHTA, CDR2 FQGNSA. Trimming pared 0 bases from V and 0 bases from J, leaving 3 bases between.

The chain employs TRBV9 and TRBJ2-6, with 7 positions matching TRBD1. Germline values: CDR1 SGDLS, CDR2 YYNGEE. The CDR3 covers 18 residues. Trimming at V came to 5 bases and at J to 3 bases, leaving 14 bases not matched to a gene. The CDR3 reads CASSHKGTVSGGANVLTF. For the CDR3, the DNA is TGTGCCAGCAGTCATAAGGGGACAGTGTCTGGTGGGGCCAACGTCCTGACTTTC.

The genes are TRBV9 and TRBJ2-1, with 10 bases identical to TRBD2. V lost 0 bases and J lost 5; bases outside the gene matches: 2. CDR3 length equals 15 residues. Germline values: CDR1 SGDLS, CDR2 YYNGEE. CDR3 nucleotide sequence: TGTGCCAGCAGCGTAGACCTAGCGGGGGACAATGAGCAGTTCTTC. It yields the protein CASSVDLAGDNEQFF.

The genes are TRBV15 and TRBJ1-4; D is unresolved. The CDR3 runs to 18 residues. Germline V gene sequence: CDR1 LNHNV, CDR2 YYDKDF (reference sequence). The V and J ends lost 5 bases and 2 bases respectively, with 21 bases between them. The CDR3 region is CATSRRSLRRRTNEKLFF. CDR3 bases: TGTGCCACCAGCCGTCGTTCCCTGAGGCGTAGGACTAATGAAAAACTGTTTTTT.

This chain connects TRBV6-6 to TRBJ1-1, with TRBD1 identical over 11 bases. The germline V gene encodes CDR1 MNHNY and CDR2 SVGAGI (reference sequence). V shed 2 bases and J 7 bases; nucleotides not matched to a gene: 6. This CDR3 spans 15 amino acids. The CDR3 nucleotides read TGTGCCAGCAGTTACGCGGGGACAGGGGGTATTGAAGCTTTCTTT. Encoded protein: CASSYAGTGGIEAFF.

V and J are TRBV9 and TRBJ1-1; unclear D gene. With 3 bases removed from V and 10 bases from J, the gap between germline ends came to 19 bases. From germline, CDR1 is SGDLS and CDR2 YYNGEE. This CDR3 region has 14 residues. The CDR3 is CASSDFSGLSGAFF. The CDR3 nucleotides are TGTGCCAGCAGCGATTTCAGTGGGCTTTCAGGAGCTTTCTTT.

The chain employs TRBV18 and TRBJ2-3; tentatively, D is TRBD1 (5 bases). Trimming shortened V by 2 bases and J by 0 bases, and 9 bases separated the two germline ends. Germline-derived CDR1 and CDR2 are KGHSH and LQKENI. The CDR3 has 15 residues. The DNA for the CDR3 is TGTGCCAGCTCACCATCCGCAGGGAGCACAGATACGCAGTATTTT. Protein product: CASSPSAGSTDTQYF.

J is TRBJ1-2 and V is TRBV2; D gene uncertain. Trimming pared 5 bases from V and 7 bases from J, leaving 14 bases between. CDR1 and CDR2 (germline): SNHLY, FYNNEI. The CDR3 extends over 13 amino acids. The chain's CDR3 is CASSLGSGSGYTF. CDR3 DNA: TGTGCCAGCAGTCTGGGGAGCGGGAGTGGCTACACCTTC.